This entry describes one T cell receptor beta chain. Libraries were prepared by immunoSEQ multiplex PCR; TCRdb keeps only in-frame clonotypes and omits some of them. The sample consists of around 220,000 clones, roughly 87% of them appearing once. Deletions cut 3 bases from V and 3 bases from J, with 6 bases between. Germline V CDR1 and CDR2: MNHEY, SVGAGI. The length of the CDR3 is 13 residues. This sample was taken from a study of blood T cell repertoires in COVID-19. Study in general: COVID-19 samples collected from the United States, Italy and Spain covered acute and convalescent phases.

Residents of 24 US areas, aged roughly 18 to 89 years, made up the participants. Researchers sorted participants into cohorts using their self-reported clinical history. This chain connects TRBV6-5 to TRBJ1-5, with no clear D. This TCR was recovered from a woman in her twenties or thirties with acute COVID-19. Sequenced: PBMCs or T cells enriched from blood (not recorded which). CDR3 DNA sequence: TGTGCCAGCAGTTATTCCTACAATCAGCCCCAGCATTTT. Its translation is CASSYSYNQPQHF.